These T cell receptor beta chains were read from a single sample in a study of read filtering for tumor transcriptome and immune sequencing. One entry per CDR3 protein results from TCRdb running MiXCR on the reads. Of about 57,000 distinct CDR3 sequences listed, 20% to 25% were seen once; the top ten hold roughly a sixth. Material: a population of CD138-negative cells sorted from bone marrow. Every receptor here comes from a donor at least 40 years old with multiple myeloma. Each CDR3 is given with its conserved first and last residue. The order of the fields is clone size, V gene, J gene, D gene, CDR3 protein, CDR3 DNA. D genes are given only for firm matches. Where a row states a size, it is once, few, many or the class of an expanded clone; other rows omit it.

>few|TRBV30|TRBJ2-4|NA
CAWSARWGLAKNIQYF
TGTGCCTGGAGTGCCCGCTGGGGCCTAGCCAAAAACATTCAGTACTTC
>many|TRBV6-5|TRBJ1-4|TRBD1
CASSRKPGQDEKLFF
TGTGCCAGCAGTCGCAAACCGGGACAGGATGAAAAACTGTTTTTT
>many|TRBV5-1|TRBJ2-5|NA
CASSPGQIPQETQYF
TGCGCCAGCAGCCCAGGACAGATCCCACAAGAGACCCAGTACTTC
>few|TRBV29-1|TRBJ2-7|NA
CSVGSPYEQYF
TGCAGCGTTGGAAGCCCCTACGAGCAGTACTTC
>few|TRBV29-1|TRBJ2-3|TRBD2
CSVEGLAEVIHNTQYF
TGCAGCGTTGAAGGGCTAGCGGAGGTGATCCATAATACGCAGTATTTT
>few|TRBV20-1|TRBJ2-3|NA
CSAPGEGGTDTQYF
TGCAGTGCTCCTGGGGAGGGGGGCACAGATACGCAGTATTTT
>NA|TRBV5-1|TRBJ2-3|TRBD2
CASSGTSYDTQYF
TGCGCCAGCAGCGGGACTAGCTATGATACGCAGTATTTT
>many|TRBV11-2|TRBJ2-3|TRBD2
CASSLVPPRGGEDTQYF
TGTGCCAGCAGCTTAGTCCCCCCCCGGGGGGGGGAAGATACGCAGTATTTT
>many|TRBV6-6|TRBJ1-1|NA
CASTFPDRITEAFF
TGTGCCAGCACCTTCCCGGACCGGATTACTGAAGCTTTCTTT
>many|TRBV10-3|TRBJ2-3|NA
CAISETPGLFTDTQYF
TGTGCCATCAGTGAGACCCCAGGACTATTCACAGATACGCAGTATTTT
>NA|TRBV5-4|TRBJ2-4|NA
CASSLAGTKNIQYF
TGTGCCAGCAGCTTGGCCGGGACCAAAAACATTCAGTACTTC
>many|TRBV10-3|TRBJ2-6|TRBD1
CAIRSGQGKVTGANVLTF
TGTGCCATCAGATCGGGACAGGGGAAAGTAACTGGGGCCAACGTCCTGACTTTC
>many|TRBV4-1|TRBJ1-5|NA
CASSFPGQPQHF
TGCGCCAGCAGCTTCCCCGGTCAGCCCCAGCATTTT
>NA|TRBV6-5|TRBJ2-7|TRBD2
CASGFREGRYEQYF
TGTGCCAGCGGTTTCCGGGAGGGCCGGTACGAGCAGTACTTC
>many|TRBV28|TRBJ2-7|TRBD1
CASSPNDRGHEQYF
TGTGCCAGCAGTCCCAATGACAGGGGCCACGAGCAGTACTTC
>many|TRBV18|TRBJ1-1|NA
CASSPITQKSSAFF
TGTGCCAGCTCACCAATTACCCAAAAAAGTTCGGCTTTCTTT
>many|TRBV2|TRBJ2-1|NA
CASSESDLYNEQFF
TGTGCCAGCAGTGAATCGGACTTATACAATGAGCAGTTCTTC
>NA|TRBV2|TRBJ2-1|NA
CASQGGSYDEQFF
TGTGCCAGCCAGGGTGGGTCGTACGATGAGCAGTTCTTC
>few|TRBV20-1|TRBJ1-1|TRBD1
CSARQGGGGTEAFF
TGCAGTGCTAGGCAGGGGGGGGGCGGGACTGAAGCTTTCTTT
>many|TRBV5-1|TRBJ2-1|TRBD2
CASRTIAGSSYNEQFF
TGCGCCAGCAGAACAATAGCGGGATCCTCCTACAATGAGCAGTTCTTC
>many|TRBV5-1|TRBJ2-3|TRBD1
CASSPGTVDTQYF
TGCGCCAGCAGCCCTGGGACAGTCGATACGCAGTATTTT
>many|TRBV12-3/TRBV12-4|TRBJ1-5|TRBD1
CASSYQTGQGPQPQHF
TGTGCCAGCAGTTATCAGACGGGACAGGGGCCTCAGCCCCAGCATTTT
>many|TRBV12-3/TRBV12-4|TRBJ2-3|TRBD1
CASSSHTDRDRVSDTQYF
TGTGCCAGCAGTTCCCACACAGACCGGGACAGGGTATCAGATACGCAGTATTTT
>many|TRBV7-9|TRBJ2-1|NA
CASSSRGGSGFCNEQFF
TGTGCCAGCAGCTCCCGAGGGGGTAGCGGCTTCTGCAATGAGCAGTTCTTC
>NA|TRBV19|TRBJ2-1|TRBD2
CASRRTSGSFANEQFF
TGTGCCAGTAGAAGGACTAGCGGGAGCTTTGCGAATGAGCAGTTCTTC
>many|TRBV4-1|TRBJ2-7|NA
CASSQERDSYEQYF
TGCGCCAGCAGCCAAGAAAGGGACTCCTACGAGCAGTACTTC
>many|TRBV7-6|TRBJ2-2|NA
CASSSVGELFF
TGTGCCAGCAGCTCGGTCGGGGAGCTGTTTTTT
>many|TRBV24-1|TRBJ2-7|TRBD2
CATSDAGLVEQYF
TGTGCCACCAGTGATGCGGGACTAGTCGAGCAGTACTTC
>many|TRBV7-2|TRBJ2-7|TRBD2
CASSPREGTYEQYF
TGTGCCAGCAGCCCCCGGGAGGGGACGTACGAGCAGTACTTC
>many|TRBV6-4|TRBJ2-2|NA
CASKEDRSAGELFF
TGTGCCAGCAAAGAAGACAGATCGGCCGGGGAGCTGTTTTTT
>many|TRBV28|TRBJ2-3|TRBD1
CASRDSRTDTQYF
TGTGCCAGCCGGGACAGTAGGACAGATACGCAGTATTTT
>few|TRBV4-1|TRBJ1-1|NA
CASSQGTGRYTEAFF
TGCGCCAGCAGCCAAGGGACCGGACGGTACACTGAAGCTTTCTTT
>many|TRBV3-1|TRBJ2-6|NA
CASSQDRWTAGANVLTF
TGTGCCAGCAGCCAAGATCGTTGGACAGCTGGGGCCAACGTCCTGACTTTC
>NA|TRBV24-1|TRBJ2-1|NA
CATSVDGRIRNEQFF
TGTGCCACCAGTGTGGACGGGAGAATCCGAAATGAGCAGTTCTTC
>NA|TRBV6-5|TRBJ2-7|NA
CASSVAVSSYEQYF
TGTGCCAGCAGCGTGGCCGTCAGCTCCTACGAGCAGTACTTC
>many|TRBV6-2/TRBV6-3|TRBJ2-1|TRBD1
CASGKGQGVGNEQFF
TGTGCCAGCGGAAAGGGACAGGGGGTCGGCAATGAGCAGTTCTTC
>NA|TRBV28|TRBJ2-3|NA
CASSFSSADTQYF
TGTGCCAGCAGTTTTAGTTCGGCAGATACGCAGTATTTT
>few|TRBV6-5|TRBJ1-2|NA
CASSYSTGSFNYGYTF
TGTGCCAGCAGTTACTCAACAGGGTCGTTTAACTATGGCTACACCTTC
>many|TRBV18|TRBJ2-5|TRBD1
CASSPGTASQETQYF
TGTGCCAGCTCACCCGGGACAGCATCCCAAGAGACCCAGTACTTC
>NA|TRBV2|TRBJ1-2|NA
CASSERSYREGYGYTF
TGTGCCAGCAGTGAACGGAGTTATAGGGAGGGTTATGGCTACACCTTC
>many|TRBV5-4|TRBJ1-1|NA
CASSSPDSSNTEAFF
TGTGCCAGCAGTTCCCCTGACAGCTCGAACACTGAAGCTTTCTTT
>NA|TRBV20-1|TRBJ2-3|NA
CSASRRDLDTQYF
TGCAGTGCTAGCAGGCGGGACCTAGATACGCAGTATTTT
>NA|TRBV7-9|TRBJ1-5|TRBD1
CASSMGQGGGGNQPQHF
TGTGCCAGCAGCATGGGACAGGGAGGTGGTGGCAATCAGCCCCAGCATTTT
>many|TRBV4-2|TRBJ2-3|NA
CASSQDWWADTDTQYF
TGTGCCAGCAGCCAAGATTGGTGGGCGGACACAGATACGCAGTATTTT
>many|TRBV15|TRBJ2-7|TRBD2
CATSRDVRLAGPYEQYF
TGTGCCACCAGCAGAGATGTACGGCTAGCGGGGCCCTACGAGCAGTACTTC
>many|TRBV20-1|TRBJ2-5|TRBD2
CSASILAGRQETQYF
TGCAGTGCTAGTATACTAGCGGGGCGGCAAGAGACCCAGTACTTC
>many|TRBV21-1|TRBJ2-1|NA
CASSIVGGAPYNEQFF
TGTGCCAGCAGCATTGTAGGCGGGGCTCCCTACAATGAGCAGTTCTTC
>NA|TRBV11-3|TRBJ1-2|TRBD1
CASSPQGALGYTF
TGTGCCAGCAGCCCTCAGGGGGCCCTTGGCTACACCTTC
>many|TRBV29-1|TRBJ2-7|NA
CSVGGTASSYEQYF
TGCAGCGTTGGTGGGACCGCGAGCTCCTACGAGCAGTACTTC
>NA|TRBV7-2|TRBJ2-3|NA
CASSVTSGATDTQYF
TGTGCCAGCAGCGTCACGAGTGGGGCCACAGATACGCAGTATTTT
>many|TRBV27|TRBJ2-1|TRBD1
CASIDGTGISLNEQFF
TGTGCCAGCATCGACGGGACAGGGATTTCCCTCAATGAGCAGTTCTTC
>NA|TRBV6-1|TRBJ2-5|NA
CASSTVRQETQYF
TGTGCCAGCAGTACAGTGCGTCAAGAGACCCAGTACTTC
>NA|TRBV14|TRBJ2-7|TRBD1
CASSQNHRGGGEQYF
TGTGCCAGCAGCCAGAACCACAGGGGCGGTGGCGAGCAGTACTTC
>NA|TRBV18|TRBJ2-2|NA
CATTTGRMNTGELFF
TGTGCCACCACGACCGGACGGATGAACACCGGGGAGCTGTTTTTT
>many|TRBV11-2|TRBJ2-2|NA
CASRRDGNTGELFF
TGTGCCAGCAGGAGGGACGGGAACACCGGGGAGCTGTTTTTT